A selection of T cell receptor beta chains follows, all from one sample in a study of graft-versus-host responses after intestinal transplantation. The protocol was immunoSEQ multiplex PCR, while the TCRdb copy is restricted to in-frame clones and leaves out a portion. The sample lists about 25,000 clones; over 85% were seen once. The sample was PBMCs, taken 18 days after transplant. These receptors originate from a human patient who received an intestinal transplant, so some T cells may come from the graft donor. CDR3s include the opening cysteine and the closing phenylalanine or tryptophan. Each record gives: D gene, J gene, V gene, clone size, CDR3 DNA, CDR3 protein. D genes are given only for firm matches. Where a row states a size, it is once, few, many or the class of an expanded clone; other rows omit it.

NA,TRBJ1-1,TRBV19,once,TGTGCCAGTAATGTAAGGCTGAACACTGAAGCTTTCTTT,CASNVRLNTEAFF
NA,TRBJ1-2,TRBV29-1,NA,TGCAGCGTTGAGCCTAGTATAGGCTACACCTTC,CSVEPSIGYTF
NA,TRBJ2-7,TRBV27,NA,TGTGCCAGCACTCCACAGGGAAGGGGCTACGAGCAGTACTTC,CASTPQGRGYEQYF
NA,TRBJ1-2,TRBV12-5,NA,TGTGCTAGTGGTTTGTGGGGGAATGGCTACACCTTC,CASGLWGNGYTF
NA,TRBJ1-2,TRBV11-2,NA,TGTGCCAGCAGCTCCTCGAATGGCTACACCTTC,CASSSSNGYTF
TRBD1,TRBJ2-7,TRBV7-8,NA,TGTGCCAGCAGCTTAGCACTGGGACAGGGCTACGAGCAGTACTTC,CASSLALGQGYEQYF
TRBD1,TRBJ1-2,TRBV5-6,NA,TGTGCCAGCACCTACCAGGGGGCAACGCGCCTTTTTGGCTACACCTTC,CASTYQGATRLFGYTF
TRBD1,TRBJ2-2,TRBV4-2,NA,TGTGCCAGCAGCTGGGATAAGGGACAGACGAACACCGGGGAGCTGTTTTTT,CASSWDKGQTNTGELFF
TRBD2,TRBJ2-6,TRBV2,NA,TGTGCCAGCAGTGACGGGAGGAGCCCTGGGGCCAACGTCCTGACTTTC,CASSDGRSPGANVLTF
NA,TRBJ2-5,TRBV7-9,NA,TGTGCCAGCAGCTTATCCTCGTCGGAGGAGACCCAGTACTTC,CASSLSSSEETQYF
NA,TRBJ2-5,TRBV9,once,TGTGCCAGCAGCAGGGGAGGTGAACAAGAGACCCAGTACTTC,CASSRGGEQETQYF
NA,TRBJ2-7,TRBV7-9,NA,TGTGCCAGCAGCTCACCCGCTGACTACTACGAGCAGTACTTC,CASSSPADYYEQYF
NA,TRBJ2-7,TRBV11-2,NA,TGTGCCAGCAGCTTAGGAGCAGGGGGGTACGAGCAGTACTTC,CASSLGAGGYEQYF
NA,TRBJ2-7,TRBV29-1,NA,TGCAGCGTTTGGGGGAAGGGGAAACGGGCCTACGAGCAGTACTTC,CSVWGKGKRAYEQYF
NA,TRBJ1-2,TRBV27,NA,TGTGCCAGCAGTTTGGGGGGGGCCTATGGCTACACCTTC,CASSLGGAYGYTF
NA,TRBJ1-6,TRBV5-4,NA,TGTGCCAGCAGGTCGGACATCTCACCCCTCCACTTT,CASRSDISPLHF
NA,TRBJ1-2,TRBV6-7,NA,TGTGCCAGCAGTGGACACTATGGCTACACCTTC,CASSGHYGYTF
NA,TRBJ2-7,TRBV7-9,NA,TGTGCCAGCAGCGGGGTCCAGGGGATTCACGAGCAGTACTTC,CASSGVQGIHEQYF
NA,TRBJ1-2,TRBV4-1,NA,TGCGCCAGCAGCCAAGATTGGGGGGCCAGAGGATATGGCTACACCTTC,CASSQDWGARGYGYTF
TRBD1,TRBJ1-4,TRBV27,NA,TGTGCCAGCAGTTTGAGGACAGGCTCCATAAATGAAAAACTGTTTTTT,CASSLRTGSINEKLFF
NA,TRBJ1-1,TRBV18,few,TGTGCCAGCTCACCCCAGACAGGAGAAGCTTTCTTT,CASSPQTGEAFF
NA,TRBJ2-5,TRBV2,NA,TGTGCCAGCAGTGGTATAGCGGAAGAGACCCAGTACTTC,CASSGIAEETQYF
NA,TRBJ2-5,TRBV6-1,NA,TGTGCCAGCGATCGAGGGAGGGAGACCCAGTACTTC,CASDRGRETQYF
NA,TRBJ1-3,TRBV6-1,once,TGTGCCAGCAGTGAATTAGCCGGAAACACCATATATTTT,CASSELAGNTIYF
NA,TRBJ1-1,TRBV14,NA,TGTGCCAGCAGCCACGGACAGAGGCGGACTGAAGCTTTCTTT,CASSHGQRRTEAFF
NA,TRBJ1-1,TRBV11-1,once,TGTGCCAGCAGCTTAAAAGCTAACACTGAAGCTTTCTTT,CASSLKANTEAFF
NA,TRBJ2-5,TRBV5-1,NA,TGCGCCAGCAGCTTGGCCGGACTGATACAAGAGACCCAGTACTTC,CASSLAGLIQETQYF
NA,TRBJ2-5,TRBV10-2,NA,TGCGCCAGCAGTGCTGGGACGACAGCTAGGGAGACCCAGTACTTC,CASSAGTTARETQYF
TRBD1,TRBJ1-2,TRBV11-2,NA,TGTGCCAGCAGCTTCGAGGGGGCGGGAGGCTACACCTTC,CASSFEGAGGYTF
TRBD2,TRBJ2-2,TRBV27,NA,TGTGCCAGCGGACCGGGACTACGAATCGGGGAGCTGTTTTTT,CASGPGLRIGELFF
NA,TRBJ2-5,TRBV15,NA,TGTGCCACCAGCGGCTCTAGGATGGGTCTAGATGAGACCCAGTACTTC,CATSGSRMGLDETQYF
NA,TRBJ1-3,TRBV5-5,NA,TGTGCCAGCAGTTTGAACACCATATATTTT,CASSLNTIYF
NA,TRBJ1-2,TRBV5-1,NA,TGCGCCAGCAGCTTGGAACAGTCTGCTTTCTATGGCTACACCTTC,CASSLEQSAFYGYTF
NA,TRBJ1-4,TRBV6-1,NA,TGTGCCAGCACCCCAAGGGGAACTTATACGGAAAAACTGTTTTTT,CASTPRGTYTEKLFF
NA,TRBJ1-1,TRBV7-8,NA,TGTGCCAGCAGCCCAGACAGGTTGAACACTGAAGCTTTCTTT,CASSPDRLNTEAFF
TRBD1,TRBJ2-7,TRBV5-1,NA,TGCGCCAGCAGCTTGGAGGGGGCCTCGGGCTACGAGCAGTACTTC,CASSLEGASGYEQYF
NA,TRBJ2-7,TRBV7-9,NA,TGTGCCAGCAGCTTACTTGAAGGGTATAACTACGAGCAGTACTTC,CASSLLEGYNYEQYF
TRBD2,TRBJ2-3,TRBV6-6,NA,TGTGCCAGCAGTTACTCCGGGGGGGATACAGATACGCAGTATTTT,CASSYSGGDTDTQYF
NA,TRBJ1-1,TRBV20-1,NA,TGCAGTGCTAGTATCCGGGGACAAGCTTTCTTT,CSASIRGQAFF
TRBD1,TRBJ2-7,TRBV6-5,NA,TGTGCCACTGGGACAGACTACGAGCAGTACTTC,CATGTDYEQYF
NA,TRBJ2-7,TRBV11-2,once,TGTGCCAGCAGCTTAGGTCCGGCCTACGAGCAGTACTTC,CASSLGPAYEQYF
NA,TRBJ1-1,TRBV9,NA,TGTGCCAGCAGCGCCGGGAACACTGAAGCTTTCTTT,CASSAGNTEAFF
TRBD2,TRBJ2-1,TRBV7-6,NA,TGTGCCAGCAGTATTTCTGGCGGGGGCTACAATGAGCAGTTCTTC,CASSISGGGYNEQFF
NA,TRBJ1-1,TRBV7-9,NA,TGTGCCAGCAGCTTAGGTACAGGGAACACTGAAGCTTTCTTT,CASSLGTGNTEAFF
TRBD1,TRBJ2-2,TRBV19,once,TGTGCCAGTAGTCGCCGGGACAGGGGCACCGGGGAGCTGTTTTTT,CASSRRDRGTGELFF